The 29 T cell receptor beta chains in this list originate from one sample, sequenced in a study of blood T cell repertoires in COVID-19. The table came from immunoSEQ multiplex PCR; TCRdb's copy has only in-frame clones and leaves some out. The sample includes 200,000 to 250,000 clones, 84% of them seen just once. The specimen sequenced was peripheral blood. Every receptor here comes from a young man with active or convalescent COVID-19.

V and J are TRBV7-9 and TRBJ1-3; no reliable D call. The germline V and J ends were trimmed by 6 bases and 0 bases, with 12 bases remaining between them. The CDR3 has 15 residues. The germline V gene has CDR1 SEHNR and CDR2 FQNEAQ (reference sequence). The CDR3: CASRIAANSGNTIYF. The CDR3 DNA reads as TGTGCCAGCAGAATCGCGGCGAACTCTGGAAACACCATATATTTT.

This sequence joins TRBV13 and TRBJ2-3, with TRBD2 as a possible D gene (5 bases). Trimming shortened V by 3 bases and J by 2 bases, and 21 bases separated the two germline ends. Germline assignment: CDR1 PRHDT and CDR2 FYEKMQ (reference sequence). CDR3 length: 18 residues. This CDR3 is CASSLVGWTQLDTDTQYF. CDR3 nucleotides: TGTGCCAGCAGCTTGGTTGGGTGGACTCAGTTGGACACAGATACGCAGTATTTT. Full variable domain (missing parts from reference TRBV13 and TRBJ2-3): AAGVIQSPRHLIKEKRETATLKCYPIPRHDTVYWYQQGPGQDPQFLISFYEKMQSDKGSIPDRFSAQQFSDYHSELNMSSLELGDSALYFCASSLVGWTQLDTDTQYFGPGTRLTVL.

The rearrangement joins TRBV7-2 to TRBJ1-4, with D tentatively TRBD1 (6 bases). The germline V gene encodes CDR1 SGHTA and CDR2 FQGNSA. The CDR3 covers 14 residues. V was cut by 5 bases and J by 6 bases, with 13 bases left in between. The CDR3 sequence is CASSRTGKYEKLFF. The CDR3, as DNA: TGTGCCAGCAGCCGTACAGGGAAATATGAAAAACTGTTTTTT.

This chain uses TRBV4-3 with TRBJ2-7, with 9 positions matching TRBD2. Germline CDR1 reads LGHNA; CDR2 reads YSLEER. The CDR3 runs 16 residues. J lost 6 bases, V lost 0 bases, and 9 bases had no gene match. The CDR3 bases are TGCGCCAGCAGCCAAGATCGTTCTAGCGGGGTGCTCGAGCAGTACTTC. Translated: CASSQDRSSGVLEQYF.

The chain joins TRBV18 to TRBJ1-1; D remains ambiguous. The germline gives CDR1 KGHSH, CDR2 LQKENI. The CDR3 runs 15 residues. Trimming left V 1 base short and J 5 bases short, with 14 bases between. The CDR3 region has the DNA TGTGCCAGCTCACCACAGAGCGGGCCGGGAACTGAAGCTTTCTTT. Translated: CASSPQSGPGTEAFF.

The chain combines TRBV5-5 with TRBJ2-3, with TRBD1 matching 9 bases. From germline, CDR1 is SGHKS and CDR2 YYEKEE (reference sequence). Trimming cost V 4 bases and J 6 bases; bases outside gene matches: 9. This CDR3 comprises 15 residues. The CDR3 here is CASSTWDRAFDTQYF. CDR3 nucleotide sequence: TGTGCCAGCAGCACCTGGGACAGGGCTTTCGATACGCAGTATTTT.

This chain connects TRBV2 to TRBJ2-2; TRBD2 agrees at 7 bases. CDR1 is SNHLY and CDR2 is FYNNEI in the germline V gene. V trimming: 4 bases; J trimming: 0 bases; junction bases outside the gene matches: 2. The length of the CDR3 is 15 residues. CDR3 amino acids: CASSGAGPNTGELFF. In DNA, the CDR3 is TGTGCCAGCAGTGGAGCGGGGCCGAACACCGGGGAGCTGTTTTTT. The entire variable domain, with the rest obtained from reference TRBV2 and TRBJ2-2, is as follows: EPEVTQTPSHQVTQMGQEVILRCVPISNHLYFYWYRQILGQKVEFLVSFYNNEISEKSEIFDDQFSVERPDGSNFTLKIRSTKLEDSAMYFCASSGAGPNTGELFFGEGSRLTVL.

The gene calls are TRBV28 and TRBJ2-7; no clear D gene. Germline CDR1 MDHEN, CDR2 SYDVKM. The ends were cut back, 3 bases at V and 3 bases at J, with 6 bases in the middle. The CDR3 is 12 amino acids. The CDR3 DNA reads as TGTGCCAGCAGTTTCAGTTACTACGAGCAGTACTTC. It encodes CASSFSYYEQYF.

The CDR3 bases are TGCGCCAGCAGCCGGACTAGTTTAGAGACCCAGTACTTC. Translated, it gives CASSRTSLETQYF. The chain carries TRBV5-1 and TRBJ2-5, with 7 bases matching TRBD2. The CDR3 is 13 residues long. Germline V gives CDR1 SGHRS, CDR2 YFSETQ. The V segment lost 4 bases and the J segment 4 bases; nucleotides outside the gene matches: 4.

The chain is built from TRBV5-6 and TRBJ1-2, with TRBD1 matching 8 bases. The V gene end was trimmed by 4 bases and the J gene end by 8 bases; junction bases not matched to a gene: 10. This CDR3 spans 14 amino acids. Germline V gene lookup returns CDR1 SGHDT and CDR2 YYEEEE. This chain's CDR3 is CASSHDRGLLGYTF. As DNA, the CDR3 is TGTGCCAGCAGCCACGACAGGGGACTGTTGGGCTACACCTTC.

The chain combines TRBV5-4 with TRBJ1-3; no reliable D call. V lost 0 bases, J lost 4 bases, and 5 bases lay in between. The germline gives CDR1 SGHNT, CDR2 YYREEE (reference sequence). The CDR3 covers 13 residues. The DNA for the CDR3 is TGTGCCAGCAGCTTGGATCGGGGAAACACCATATATTTT. Its protein product is CASSLDRGNTIYF.

The chain employs TRBV4-1 and TRBJ1-2, with 8 bases aligning to TRBD1. Germline CDR1 reads MGHRA; CDR2 reads YSYEKL. The V gene end was trimmed by 0 bases and the J gene end by 0 bases; junction bases not matched to a gene: 6. This CDR3 is built from 17 residues. The CDR3 loop is CASSQENGQGANYGYTF. CDR3 nucleotide sequence: TGCGCCAGCAGCCAAGAAAACGGACAGGGCGCTAACTATGGCTACACCTTC.

This clone was seen once. The rearrangement links TRBV11-3 to TRBJ2-3, with 9 bases matching TRBD2. V shed 3 bases, J shed 0 bases, and the junction held 13 bases outside the gene matches. In germline, CDR1 is SGHNT, CDR2 YENEEA. The CDR3 extends over 19 amino acids. The CDR3 loop reads CASSLGRSGGTASTDTQYF. The DNA of the CDR3 is TGTGCCAGCAGCTTGGGACGCAGCGGGGGGACAGCTAGCACAGATACGCAGTATTTT. Combining the CDR3 with reference TRBV11-3 and TRBJ2-3 gives the whole variable domain EAGVVQSPRYKIIEKKQPVAFWCNPISGHNTLYWYLQNLGQGPELLIRYENEEAVDDSQLPKDRFSAERLKGVDSTLKIQPAELGDSAVYLCASSLGRSGGTASTDTQYFGPGTRLTVL.

The CDR3, as DNA: TGTGCCAGCAGCGTGCAGGGGGCTTACACCGGGGAGCTGTTTTTT. Translating it yields CASSVQGAYTGELFF. The chain has TRBV27 and TRBJ2-2; 8 bases line up with TRBD1. This CDR3 spans 15 amino acids. V trimming: 6 bases; J trimming: 3 bases; junction bases outside the gene matches: 6. Germline loops: CDR1 MNHEY, CDR2 SMNVEV (reference sequence).

This clone was picked up a small number of times. This chain uses TRBV5-1 with TRBJ1-1; D remains unclear. This CDR3 spans 12 amino acids. Germline lookup yields CDR1 SGHRS and CDR2 YFSETQ. V dropped 5 bases and J dropped 1 base, with 6 bases sitting between them. CDR3 in amino acids: CASRGQNTEAFF. The DNA for the CDR3 is TGCGCCAGCAGGGGCCAGAACACTGAAGCTTTCTTT.

The V and J genes are TRBV30 and TRBJ1-3; D call uncertain. With 3 bases removed from V and 0 bases from J, the gap between germline ends came to 15 bases. The CDR3 loop spans 16 amino acids. The germline CDR1 and CDR2 sequences are GTSNPN and SVGIG (reference sequence). The CDR3 DNA sequence: TGTGCCTGGAGCCTCCTCCAGGTTCACTCTGGAAACACCATATATTTT. This encodes CAWSLLQVHSGNTIYF.

This chain uses TRBV19 with TRBJ1-6; TRBD1 might be the D (6 bases). The V end was cut by 8 bases, the J end by 9 bases, with 14 bases between. This CDR3 contains 13 residues. Germline assignment: CDR1 LNHDA and CDR2 SQIVND (reference sequence). CDR3 sequence reads: CASSWDIFSPLHF. The CDR3 DNA sequence: TGTGCCAGTTCTTGGGACATATTTTCACCCCTCCACTTT. The full variable domain, in which reference TRBV19 and TRBJ1-6 provide the parts outside the CDR3, is DGGITQSPKYLFRKEGQNVTLSCEQNLNHDAMYWYRQDPGQGLRLIYYSQIVNDFQKGDIAEGYSVSREKKESFPLTVTSAQKNPTAFYLCASSWDIFSPLHFGNGTRLTVT.

V is TRBV15 and J is TRBJ2-2; 15 nucleotides align to TRBD2. V lost 4 bases to trimming and J lost 5 bases; unmatched junction nucleotides: 8. The CDR3 has 18 amino acids. Germline values: CDR1 LNHNV, CDR2 YYDKDF (reference sequence). In nucleotides, the CDR3 is TGTGCCACCAGCAAAGGACTAGCGGGGGGGCGTGAAACCGGGGAGCTGTTTTTT. Its translation is CATSKGLAGGRETGELFF.

The chain carries TRBV7-2 and TRBJ1-5; D not resolved. Germline CDR1 is SGHTA and CDR2 is FQGNSA. The CDR3 is 14 amino acids. V was trimmed by 5 bases and J by 0 bases, leaving 8 bases between them. CDR3 in amino acids: CASSPSPSNQPQHF. Here the CDR3 DNA reads TGTGCCAGCAGCCCGTCCCCTAGCAATCAGCCCCAGCATTTT.

The chain has TRBV5-4 and TRBJ2-3; 10 bases fit TRBD2. Germline V gene data show CDR1 as SGHNT and CDR2 as YYREEE (reference sequence). Trimming cost V 3 bases and J 6 bases; bases outside gene matches: 10. CDR3 length: 16 amino acids. The CDR3 reads CASSSTSGHKLDTQYF. For the CDR3, the DNA is TGTGCCAGCAGCTCGACTAGCGGGCATAAGTTGGATACGCAGTATTTT.

This sequence joins TRBV28 and TRBJ1-4, with a tentative D call TRBD1 (5 bases). V shed 6 bases and J shed 10 bases, with 30 bases lying between them. This CDR3 region has 18 residues. Germline assignment: CDR1 MDHEN and CDR2 SYDVKM. This CDR3 reads CASRGGTTGAGFLAKLFF. The CDR3 DNA is TGTGCCAGCAGGGGGGGGACTACTGGAGCGGGGTTCTTGGCAAAACTGTTTTTT.

The rearrangement joins TRBV28 to TRBJ2-1; D may be TRBD1 (6 bases). The CDR3 covers 15 residues. V gave up 5 bases and J gave up 3 bases, with 14 bases separating them. Looked up from germline, CDR1 is MDHEN and CDR2 is SYDVKM. For the CDR3, the DNA is TGTGCCAGCAGTCTTTTAGGGGGATACTACAATGAGCAGTTCTTC. Its protein is CASSLLGGYYNEQFF.

The J gene is TRBJ2-5, the V gene TRBV5-1, with a tentative D call TRBD1 (5 bases). This CDR3 contains 14 residues. Trimming pared 1 base from V and 2 bases from J, leaving 9 bases between. CDR1 SGHRS and CDR2 YFSETQ come from the germline V gene. The CDR3 DNA reads as TGCGCCAGCAGCTTGCCGGCAGGGCAAGAGACCCAGTACTTC. It is translated as CASSLPAGQETQYF.

The gene calls are TRBV3-1 (or the pseudogene TRBV3-2) and TRBJ2-4, with a possible D match to TRBD2 (6 bases). Looked up from germline, CDR1 is LGHDT and CDR2 is YNNKEL (reference sequence). The CDR3 runs to 16 residues. Trimming shortened V by 3 bases and J by 3 bases, and 15 bases separated the two germline ends. The CDR3 coding sequence is TGTGCCAGCAGCCAGAGAGGCGGGGTTGGCAAAAACATTCAGTACTTC. Translation: CASSQRGGVGKNIQYF.

J is TRBJ2-7 and V is TRBV28, with TRBD1 matching over 7 bases. Germline V gene lookup returns CDR1 MDHEN and CDR2 SYDVKM. J was trimmed by 6 bases and V by 3 bases; bases with no gene match: 11. The CDR3 has 15 residues. The DNA for the CDR3 is TGTGCCAGCAGTTTGATGAGGGGGCTCAGGGGCGAGCAGTACTTC. This sequence encodes CASSLMRGLRGEQYF. The complete variable domain, with remaining parts taken from reference TRBV28 and TRBJ2-7, reads DVKVTQSSRYLVKRTGEKVFLECVQDMDHENMFWYRQDPGLGLRLIYFSYDVKMKEKGDIPEGYSVSREKKERFSLILESASTNQTSMYLCASSLMRGLRGEQYFGPGTRLTVT.

The chain uses TRBV5-4 and TRBJ2-7; D is possibly TRBD1 (6 bases). The CDR3 spans 13 residues. The germline V gene encodes CDR1 SGHNT and CDR2 YYREEE (reference sequence). Trimming cost V 3 bases and J 4 bases, with 11 bases left between them. The CDR3 DNA is TGTGCCAGCAGCTCCGGACAGAGATACGAGCAGTACTTC. Protein sequence: CASSSGQRYEQYF.

The chain couples TRBV4-3 to TRBJ1-6; D is unresolved. The CDR3 has 19 amino acids. The germline gives CDR1 LGHNA, CDR2 YSLEER. With 1 base removed from V and 0 bases from J, the gap between germline ends came to 16 bases. The CDR3 nucleotides are TGCGCCAGCAGCCAAGGAAGTCTACCCTCTTACTCCTATAATTCACCCCTCCACTTT. Translating it yields CASSQGSLPSYSYNSPLHF.

This rearrangement joins TRBV2 to TRBJ1-1; a weak D match, TRBD1 (6 bases). The CDR3 contains 13 residues. V was cut by 4 bases and J by 1 base, with 7 bases left in between. Germline CDR1 and CDR2: SNHLY and FYNNEI. This CDR3 is CASSAGENTEAFF. The CDR3 coding sequence is TGTGCCAGCAGTGCAGGGGAGAACACTGAAGCTTTCTTT.

V usage is TRBV2 and J usage is TRBJ2-5, with D perhaps TRBD2 (5 bases). With 6 bases removed from V and 5 bases from J, the gap between germline ends came to 16 bases. This CDR3 spans 14 amino acids. CDR1 SNHLY and CDR2 FYNNEI come from the germline V gene. The CDR3 region has the DNA TGTGCCAGCAGCCGGGCACTAGTGAGGGAGACCCAGTACTTC. This gives the protein CASSRALVRETQYF.